This T cell receptor beta chain was captured in a study of T-cell memory formation after mild COVID-19. TCRdb used MiXCR to reprocess the 5' RACE reads, holding one entry per CDR3 protein. The sample yields around 60,000 distinct CDR3 sequences, 9.5% seen once. The V end was cut by 2 bases, the J end by 5 bases, with 12 bases between. The CDR3 spans 14 residues. The V gene's germline CDR1 is DFQATT and CDR2 SNEGSKA (reference sequence). V gene TRBV20-1 combines with J gene TRBJ1-4; D unresolved. This sequence was found in a man in his late teens or twenties who had mild COVID-19 (a few samples of this study predate the infection). Cell type and time point are not known. The sequencing sample was made of PBMCs or a T cell subset sorted from them (not recorded which). This CDR3 is CSARRAGLNEKLFF. In DNA form, the CDR3 reads TGCAGTGCTAGACGTGCGGGCCTGAATGAAAAACTGTTTTTT.